The source of this T cell receptor beta chain is a study of control samples from healthy donors and cancer patients. Trimming cost V 3 bases and J 7 bases, with 10 bases left between them. CDR1 DFQATT and CDR2 SNEGSKA come from the germline V gene (reference sequence). The CDR3 covers 11 residues. This table comes from immunoSEQ multiplex PCR, and its TCRdb copy is limited to in-frame clones, with some not included. This sample has about 150,000 clones, with 93% found just once. Sequences were obtained from blood. The TCR originated in a man younger than 30 in good health. The V gene is TRBV20-1, the J gene TRBJ2-7; no clear D gene. In DNA form, the CDR3 reads TGCAGTGCTAGTGTCCCTGAGGAGCAGTACTTC. It codes for CSASVPEEQYF.